This T cell receptor beta chain emerged from a study of blood T cell repertoires in COVID-19. About the study: In each case, the material was cDNA or gDNA derived from T cells, B-cell-depleted T cells, or PBMCs.

Profiled with immunoSEQ multiplex PCR; TCRdb holds only in-frame clones, not every one. Counted here are tens of thousands of clones, more than 60% occurring once; the ten biggest clones make up approximately 13%. The sample consisted of peripheral blood. This sequence originates from a woman in her sixties or seventies with acute or convalescent COVID-19.

As DNA, the CDR3 is TGTGCCAGTACCTCTTGGGACAGATCCTACACTGAAGCTTTCTTT. Encoded protein: CASTSWDRSYTEAFF. The chain uses TRBV19 and TRBJ1-1; TRBD1 matches at 7 bases. V trimming: 7 bases; J trimming: 3 bases; junction bases outside the gene matches: 11. This CDR3 is built from 15 residues. The germline CDR1 and CDR2 sequences are LNHDA and SQIVND (reference sequence).